Below, one T cell receptor beta chain is given with its context. The antigen is unknown. This sample is part of a study of blood T cells in healthy people across ages. Primers used in a second PCR of about 7 to 12 cycles were a sample-barcoded 5' primer and a J-beta primer mix. TCRdb re-derived calls from the 5' RACE reads in MiXCR, one entry per CDR3 protein. The sample contains approximately 800,000 distinct CDR3 sequences, 40% to 65% of which appear only once. Study-wide results and limits: Unsorted PBMC input precluded a conclusive naive versus antigen-experienced comparison. The long-lived group displayed more naive CD4+ cells, plus higher diversity, than the aged donors did.

This CDR3 spans 16 amino acids. Germline V CDR1 and CDR2: SGHRS, YFSETQ. The germline V and J ends were trimmed by 0 bases and 3 bases, with 13 bases remaining between them. The TCR comes from an elderly man in good health. The chain joins TRBV5-1 to TRBJ1-5, with unresolved D. The sequencing input was blood. The CDR3 is CASSLEGVGSNQPQHF. The DNA for the CDR3 is TGCGCCAGCAGCTTGGAGGGTGTGGGGTCCAATCAGCCCCAGCATTTT.